Shown below are 30 T cell receptor beta chains from a single sample sequenced in a study of siplizumab effects on memory and regulatory T cells. The data were produced by immunoSEQ multiplex PCR, yet TCRdb's version contains in-frame clones alone and is incomplete. Altogether 94,000 or so clones are present, over 85% being singletons, with the ten largest covering 5.5% to 7.5%. Sequencing was performed on CD8+ T cells sorted from blood. All receptors derive from a human donor in good health.

J is TRBJ1-5 and V is TRBV2; perhaps TRBD1 as D (5 bases). Germline V gene lookup returns CDR1 SNHLY and CDR2 FYNNEI. The CDR3 is 15 residues long. V lost 1 base and J lost 4, with 11 bases in between. CDR3 amino acids: CASSEGQGYNQPQHF. CDR3 bases: TGTGCCAGCAGTGAAGGGCAGGGATATAATCAGCCCCAGCATTTT.

The J gene is TRBJ2-7, the V gene TRBV4-1; D unresolved. The V and J ends lost 2 bases and 7 bases respectively, with 9 bases between them. The CDR3 totals 12 residues. Germline CDR1 is MGHRA and CDR2 is YSYEKL. CDR3 sequence (DNA): TGCGCCAGCAGCCAACCCCTTCGGGAGCAGTACTTC. This sequence encodes CASSQPLREQYF.

This rearrangement joins TRBV11-2 to TRBJ2-1; D is ambiguous. The germline V and J ends were trimmed by 2 bases and 4 bases, with 12 bases remaining between them. The CDR3 consists of 15 residues. The germline V gene has CDR1 SGHAT and CDR2 FQNNGV. CDR3 coding DNA: TGTGCCAGCAGCTTACCCAGCGCAGCTTACAATGAGCAGTTCTTC. This gives the protein CASSLPSAAYNEQFF. The full variable domain, its missing parts supplied by reference TRBV11-2 and TRBJ2-1, is EAGVAQSPRYKIIEKRQSVAFWCNPISGHATLYWYQQILGQGPKLLIQFQNNGVVDDSQLPKDRFSAERLKGVDSTLKIQPAKLEDSAVYLCASSLPSAAYNEQFFGPGTRLTVL.

The rearrangement uses TRBV30 and TRBJ2-2; D remains unclear. Germline-derived CDR1 and CDR2 are GTSNPN and SVGIG (reference sequence). Trimming pared 0 bases from V and 3 bases from J, leaving 5 bases between. The CDR3 totals 13 residues. CDR3 nucleotides: TGTGCCTGGAGTGTAGCCGACACCGGGGAGCTGTTTTTT. This codes for CAWSVADTGELFF.

This clone has just one count. The rearrangement links TRBV10-2 to TRBJ1-1; D is undetermined. CDR3 length: 14 residues. The V end lost 7 bases, the J end lost 0 bases, and 12 bases lay between the germline ends. The germline V gene encodes CDR1 WSHSY and CDR2 SAAADI. The CDR3 nucleotides are TGCGCCAGCACCCAACGTGGGCTGAACACTGAAGCTTTCTTT. Its translation is CASTQRGLNTEAFF.

In this sample, this clone turned up once. The sample has other DNA sequences that encode this CDR3 too. The chain's CDR3 is CASSLGGYNEQFF. DNA for the CDR3: TGCGCCAGCAGCTTAGGGGGTTACAATGAGCAGTTCTTC. The V gene is TRBV5-1, the J gene TRBJ2-1, with a weak D call TRBD1 (6 bases). Trimming removed 2 bases from V and 4 bases from J, with 7 bases in between. Germline assignment: CDR1 SGHRS and CDR2 YFSETQ. The CDR3 sequence is 13 residues long.

V gene TRBV4-1 combines with J gene TRBJ2-2; D is uncertain. The ends were cut back, 1 base at V and 3 bases at J, with 6 bases in the middle. CDR3 length: 14 residues. CDR1 MGHRA and CDR2 YSYEKL come from the germline V gene. This CDR3 is CASSQVTYTGELFF. CDR3 DNA: TGCGCCAGCAGCCAAGTAACTTACACCGGGGAGCTGTTTTTT.

The chain employs TRBV13 and TRBJ2-4; TRBD2 aligns across 7 bases. The CDR3 is 15 residues long. The V and J ends lost 2 bases and 4 bases, in that order; junction bases with no gene match: 5. Germline CDR1 PRHDT, CDR2 FYEKMQ (reference sequence). This CDR3 is CASSLTGGTKNIQYF. The CDR3 region has the DNA TGTGCCAGCAGCTTAACGGGAGGCACGAAAAACATTCAGTACTTC.

CDR3 coding DNA: TGTGCCAGCAGTTACTCGGCGGGGATTGAAGCTTTCTTT. This gives the protein CASSYSAGIEAFF. The V and J genes are TRBV6-5 and TRBJ1-1; no clear D gene. Germline V gene data show CDR1 as MNHEY and CDR2 as SVGAGI. V shed 0 bases and J shed 7 bases, with 9 bases lying between them. The CDR3 has 13 residues.

This clone appeared a few times. This chain joins TRBV4-1 and TRBJ1-5, with TRBD1 identical over 9 bases. The CDR3 runs to 13 residues. V lost 8 bases and J lost 5; bases outside the gene matches: 4. In germline, CDR1 is MGHRA, CDR2 YSYEKL. Here the CDR3 reads CASGTGFYQPQHF. The CDR3 DNA reads TGCGCCAGCGGGACAGGGTTTTATCAGCCCCAGCATTTT.

This clone was picked up a small number of times. The genes are TRBV15 and TRBJ1-2, with TRBD1 matching over 7 bases. This CDR3 region has 15 residues. The ends lost 5 bases at V and 5 bases at J; junction bases unmatched: 11. Germline loops: CDR1 LNHNV, CDR2 YYDKDF (reference sequence). The CDR3 loop is CATSRDSYTNYGYTF. In DNA, the CDR3 is TGTGCCACCAGCCGGGACAGCTACACGAATTATGGCTACACCTTC.

The chain couples TRBV27 to TRBJ2-3; maybe TRBD2 (5 bases). Per germline, CDR1 MNHEY and CDR2 SMNVEV (reference sequence). The V and J ends lost 5 bases and 2 bases respectively, with 17 bases between them. This CDR3 region has 16 residues. CDR3 region: CASSLYPGRDTDTQYF. The DNA for the CDR3 is TGTGCCAGCAGTCTTTATCCGGGGAGAGACACAGATACGCAGTATTTT.

This clone was seen a handful of times. This sequence joins TRBV7-9 and TRBJ1-3; D gene unclear. The CDR3 has 13 residues. Germline-derived CDR1 and CDR2 are SEHNR and FQNEAQ (reference sequence). V shed 5 bases and J shed 4 bases, with 9 bases lying between them. The CDR3 DNA reads as TGTGCCAGCAGCAAATCGGACGGAAACACCATATATTTT. Protein sequence: CASSKSDGNTIYF.

This chain connects TRBV2 to TRBJ2-7; either TRBD1 or TRBD2 may supply D (5 bases each). Germline loops: CDR1 SNHLY, CDR2 FYNNEI. CDR3 size: 10 residues. Trimming shortened V by 10 bases and J by 6 bases, and 10 bases separated the two germline ends. The CDR3 DNA follows: TGTGCCATACGTGGGGGCGAGCAGTACTTC. Translating it yields CAIRGGEQYF.

The V and J genes are TRBV6-1 and TRBJ1-1; D may be TRBD1 (6 bases). Trimming cost V 1 base and J 4 bases, with 16 bases left between them. The CDR3 has 16 amino acids. Germline V lookup: CDR1 MNHNS, CDR2 SASEGT. CDR3 sequence: CASSEDGGPSGTEAFF. DNA for the CDR3: TGTGCCAGCAGTGAAGACGGGGGGCCAAGTGGCACTGAAGCTTTCTTT.

V usage is TRBV19 and J usage is TRBJ2-2; 9 bases line up with TRBD1. V was pared by 0 bases and J by 5 bases, with 7 bases of the junction left unmatched. The CDR3 runs 17 residues. Germline values: CDR1 LNHDA, CDR2 SQIVND (reference sequence). The CDR3 DNA reads as TGTGCCAGTAGTATAGATTCGACAGGGGGGTGGACCGGGGAGCTGTTTTTT. This codes for CASSIDSTGGWTGELFF.

The gene calls are TRBV9 and TRBJ2-2; no clear D gene. CDR1 and CDR2 (germline): SGDLS, YYNGEE. This CDR3 has 14 residues. V shed 4 bases and J shed 2 bases, with 9 bases lying between them. As DNA, the CDR3 is TGTGCCAGCAGCAAGACCGGTAACACCGGGGAGCTGTTTTTT. Translation: CASSKTGNTGELFF. The whole variable domain, filled in from reference TRBV9 and TRBJ2-2, reads DSGVTQTPKHLITATGQRVTLRCSPRSGDLSVYWYQQSLDQGLQFLIQYYNGEERAKGNILERFSAQQFPDLHSELNLSSLELGDSALYFCASSKTGNTGELFFGEGSRLTVL.

The chain employs TRBV7-6 and TRBJ2-2; 10 nucleotides match TRBD2. The ends lost 2 bases at V and 2 bases at J; junction bases unmatched: 5. CDR1 and CDR2 from the germline V gene are SGHVS and FNYEAQ. This CDR3 is 17 amino acids long. The CDR3 sequence: CASSLQSGRANTGELFF. The CDR3 DNA follows: TGTGCCAGCAGCTTACAAAGCGGGAGGGCCAACACCGGGGAGCTGTTTTTT.

V is TRBV27 and J is TRBJ2-2, with D perhaps assigned TRBD1 or TRBD2 (5 bases each). Germline CDR1 MNHEY, CDR2 SMNVEV (reference sequence). Trimming cost V 3 bases and J 8 bases, with 7 bases left between them. The CDR3 contains 12 residues. CDR3 sequence (DNA): TGTGCCAGCAGTTTCGGGACGGGGGAGCTGTTTTTT. Translating it yields CASSFGTGELFF.

By share of the sample, this clone is medium-sized. This chain connects TRBV5-3 to TRBJ1-4; 9 bases fit TRBD1. TRBV5-3 belongs to the ORF category, with a function that is uncertain. The CDR3 loop spans 16 amino acids. With V trimmed by 4 bases and J by 7 bases, 11 bases remained unmatched. The CDR3 nucleotides are TGTGCCAGAAGCACCGGGACAGGGCCGTATGGTGAAAAACTGTTTTTT. Translated, it gives CARSTGTGPYGEKLFF.

This clone was picked up a small number of times. V usage is TRBV5-1 and J usage is TRBJ2-7; D gene ambiguous. The CDR3 contains 14 residues. V lost 0 bases, J lost 3 bases, and 10 bases lay in between. Germline V gene lookup returns CDR1 SGHRS and CDR2 YFSETQ. CDR3 bases: TGCGCCAGCAGCTTGGGTGGGGTAGACTACGAGCAGTACTTC. It specifies CASSLGGVDYEQYF.

V and J are TRBV27 and TRBJ2-2; D gene ambiguous. Germline CDR1 MNHEY, CDR2 SMNVEV (reference sequence). This CDR3 is 15 amino acids long. Trimming took off 2 bases at V and 1 base at J, with 8 bases between the two ends. DNA for the CDR3: TGTGCCAGCAGTTTAATTGCAGGGAACACCGGGGAGCTGTTTTTT. Its translation is CASSLIAGNTGELFF.

V is TRBV4-3 and J is TRBJ2-3, with TRBD2 matching 7 bases. V lost 1 base and J lost 7; bases outside the gene matches: 8. The CDR3 is made up of 15 amino acids. CDR1 is LGHNA and CDR2 is YSLEER in the germline V gene. The CDR3 reads CASSQGNSGSYTQYF. CDR3 nucleotides: TGCGCCAGCAGCCAAGGGAATAGCGGGTCCTATACGCAGTATTTT.

The V and J genes are TRBV19 and TRBJ1-1; D is uncertain. This CDR3 is 15 amino acids long. V was shortened by 0 bases and J by 1 base, with 9 bases between the two germline ends. In germline, CDR1 is LNHDA, CDR2 SQIVND (reference sequence). The CDR3 region is CASSIDGSRNTEAFF. CDR3 DNA sequence: TGTGCCAGTAGTATAGACGGGTCAAGGAACACTGAAGCTTTCTTT. Variable domain in full (rest from reference TRBV19 and TRBJ1-1): DGGITQSPKYLFRKEGQNVTLSCEQNLNHDAMYWYRQDPGQGLRLIYYSQIVNDFQKGDIAEGYSVSREKKESFPLTVTSAQKNPTAFYLCASSIDGSRNTEAFFGQGTRLTVV.

This chain links TRBV6-5 with TRBJ2-7; TRBD1 matches at 9 bases. The CDR3 length is 14 residues. Unmatched junction bases numbered 8, after V lost 6 bases and J lost 5 bases. CDR1 MNHEY and CDR2 SVGAGI come from the germline V gene. The CDR3 DNA is TGTGCCAGCAGCTGGACAGGGGTCGGTGACGAGCAGTACTTC. Protein product: CASSWTGVGDEQYF.

The V call is TRBV11-2, the J call TRBJ2-1; the D call may be TRBD1 or TRBD2 (6 bases each). The CDR3 has 12 amino acids. Trimming left V 3 bases short and J 11 bases short, with 11 bases between. CDR1 is SGHAT and CDR2 is FQNNGV in the germline V gene. The CDR3 nucleotides are TGTGCCAGCAGCTTCGGGGGCCCGAAGCAGTTCTTC. Its translation: CASSFGGPKQFF.

V usage is TRBV14 and J usage is TRBJ1-2, with D hard to call. The germline CDR1 and CDR2 sequences are SGHDN and FVKESK. V was pared by 5 bases and J by 3 bases, with 13 bases between. This CDR3 region has 14 residues. The CDR3 loop reads CASSVVHGDYGYTF. CDR3 bases: TGTGCCAGCAGCGTCGTACACGGTGACTATGGCTACACCTTC.

This chain links TRBV7-3 with TRBJ2-1; 8 bases fit TRBD2. The length of the CDR3 is 16 residues. Trimming removed 6 bases from V and 2 bases from J; junction bases left unmatched: 9. Germline V gives CDR1 SGHTA, CDR2 FQGTGA. As DNA, the CDR3 is TGTGCCAGCAGTTTTAGCGGGGATCTCACCTACAATGAGCAGTTCTTC. This translates into CASSFSGDLTYNEQFF.

V and J are TRBV11-2 and TRBJ1-4, with 9 bases matching TRBD1. This CDR3 has 18 residues. CDR1 is SGHAT, CDR2 FQNNGV, per germline. V trimming: 5 bases; J trimming: 4 bases; junction bases outside the gene matches: 14. In nucleotides, the CDR3 is TGTGCCAGCAGCCAATCCCGGGACAGGGCCTTTAGTAATGAAAAACTGTTTTTT. Its protein product is CASSQSRDRAFSNEKLFF.

This rearrangement joins TRBV11-2 to TRBJ2-1; D is uncertain. The V gene's germline CDR1 is SGHAT and CDR2 FQNNGV. Deletions cut 1 base from V and 6 bases from J, with 10 bases between. The CDR3 is 14 amino acids. The DNA for the CDR3 is TGTGCCAGCAGCTTAGGTTGGGGATCCAATGAGCAGTTCTTC. This codes for CASSLGWGSNEQFF.